This T cell receptor beta chain emerged from a study of shared clonotypes between healthy human individuals (dated by TCRdb to about 2020). In the study overall: The cohort comprised two women and a few men aged 18 to 49 years. For each donor, CD4 naive and CD4 memory were each run on three plates, CD8 naive on two plates, and CD8 memory on one plate. Different laboratories and diverse techniques were used to prepare libraries and sequence TCR repertoires, to increase sequencing depth and limit assay-specific biases. Blood TCR repertoires of five healthy adults were deeply sequenced to estimate repertoire size and the extent of clonotype sharing between individuals. Leukapheresis yielded between about 0.9 and 9.5 billion PBMCs per donor.

CD8 naive samples were CD45RO-negative cells positively selected for CCR7, giving a CD45RA+CCR7+ population that excluded TemRA cells. Donors were healthy HIV-negative adults with no recently reported acute infections or vaccinations. All donors were Caucasian adults living in Nashville, Tennessee, USA. Blood was obtained by leukapheresis, after which PBMCs were separated by Ficoll-Histopaque density gradient centrifugation and cryopreserved in liquid nitrogen vapor phase. Analytical flow cytometry was used to check the purity and quantity of every magnetically sorted T cell population. Each sorted fraction had its genomic DNA isolated and then quantified by UV absorbance on a Nanodrop 2000c. Using the deep immunoSEQ assay, multiplex PCR amplified TCR CDR3 regions from genomic DNA. Extracted genomic DNA from each cell subset was distributed evenly across all wells of several immunoSEQ 96-well plates, and each plate was treated as a replicate. For sorted subsets, approximately 0.2 ug of genomic DNA, equivalent to 30,000 or so T cell genomes, went into each replicate PCR. Purified libraries were measured with a Qubit 3.0 fluorometer, size-checked on a Bioanalyzer 2100, and measured again with the KAPA Library Quantification kit. A separate single-read 150-cycle Illumina NextSeq 550 flow cell was used to sequence each immunoSEQ 96-well plate. In the paper's pipeline: Because the immunoSEQ output included only junctional sequences and no quality scores, the filtering could not be the same as the filtering used for full-length reads. Sequences were annotated with PyIR, a Python wrapper for IgBLAST v1.9, using IMGT germline references to assign V/J genes and CDR3. Reads were filtered out if the reads had weak V/J assignments (E-value above 1e-6), no CDR3, stop codons, out-of-frame junctions, or ambiguous translated residues. A V3J clonotype was defined by an identical inferred V gene, J gene, and CDR3 amino acid sequence. Percentage overlap between repertoires was calculated by dividing the number of shared unique clonotypes by the size of the smaller repertoire. Three approaches were used to assess repertoire richness: RTK rarefaction, the Chao1 estimator, and Recon v2.1 estimates of unobserved clonotypes. For all TCRbeta clonotypes obtained by the gDNA method from a few donors, generation probabilities were computed with OLGA. Entries here come from immuneACCESS through TCRdb and include only in-frame sequences with V and J called. Some clones fail to appear in such tables; in the studies checked, an unresolved V gene covers under half of the shortfall, and the cause of the remainder is unknown. V, J and clone size were drawn from that table, and D and trimming were deduced from the DNA. The sample table records around 1.9 million clones; about 92% of these occur just once. The ten largest clones add up to over 1.5% of the sample.

Broader findings and caveats from the paper: Even with the large sequencing depth, rarefaction of the sorted-subset datasets indicated that sequencing was incomplete. Pairwise subsampling led to the expectation that sequencing depth would affect the degree of clonotype sharing among donors. Because the study included a small number of donors, the genetic and exposure-history diversity represented was limited. Roughly 5.2% of naive CD4, 3.5% of naive CD8, 2.3% of memory CD4, and 0.4% of memory CD8 clonotypes were shared across a few donors. Naive subsets generally had larger estimated clonotype richness than memory subsets did. Sampling was restricted to blood, and TCR repertoires in tissues likely differ from the TCR repertoires found in blood. Compared with non-shared clonotypes, the clonotypes found in all four sorted-subset donors had higher generation probabilities.

V is trimmed back by 1 base and J by 5 bases, and the junction contains 5 bases that no gene match accounts for. The germline V gene sets CDR1 to SNHLY and CDR2 to FYNNEI. The CDR3 sequence holds 14 residues, the cysteine and phenylalanine included. Only CDR3 DNA remains: 42 bases, in frame from the first base. Note on this clone: Its antigen remains undetermined. Base qualities are missing; no much larger clone stands one base away.

The TCR was taken from a man aged 18 to 35 in good health. Some clones in this sample may be carry-over from other donors' samples. The sequence is built from TRBV2 and TRBJ2-7, and 7 junction bases match TRBD1. The sequencing sample was made of naive CD8+ T cells from PBMCs. Explained via the paper, the cell subset or site label denotes: CD45RA+CCR7+. The CDR3 protein sequence reads: CASSEGRGSNEQYF. The nucleotides are TGTGCCAGCAGTGAAGGCAGGGGGAGCAACGAGCAGTACTTC.